This TCR beta chain came from a study of a mutant IDH1 vaccine in newly diagnosed glioma. Study summary: Radiotherapy alone preceded vaccination by 4-6 weeks; alternatively, vaccination started with temozolomide cycles. Treated patients comprised around 60% males and approximately 38% females, mean age 40.4 years. Patients' prior therapy spanned radiotherapy, temozolomide, or both; most underwent both.

Findings and limits, study-wide: Immune responses induced by vaccination arose in 93.3% of the patients.

V lost 8 bases to trimming and J lost 5 bases, with 15 bases between them. Germline assignment: CDR1 WSHSY and CDR2 SAAADI. The CDR3 is 13 amino acids. Time point here: week 35, safety follow-up. The study gave 300 ug of mutant IDH1 20-mer peptide per vaccine dose, with topical imiquimod. Libraries were prepared by immunoSEQ multiplex PCR; TCRdb keeps only in-frame clonotypes and omits some of them. The sample holds about 68,000 clones; almost 85% are singletons and the top ten take 12%. On this clone: Its specificity is not known.

The rearrangement joins TRBV10-2 to TRBJ2-5; perhaps TRBD1 as D (5 bases). The receptor's source is a man younger than 35 with glioma. Source: PBMCs, taken from a glioma patient whose treatment included an IDH1 peptide vaccine. The CDR3 sequence: CASRAPGRETQYF. In DNA, the CDR3 is TGCGCCAGCCGGGCCCCAGGGCGGGAGACCCAGTACTTC.